The 15 T cell receptor beta chains below were found in one sample sequenced in a study of shared clonotypes between healthy human individuals. Sequencing was performed with immunoSEQ multiplex PCR; in TCRdb, only in-frame clones are kept and a portion is missing. Among over a million clones listed, about 80% were seen once. Sequencing input: memory CD4+ T cells from PBMCs. The subset denotes: CD45RA-negative fraction. The receptors were gathered from a man aged 18-30 years in good health. Some clones in this sample may be carry-over from other donors' samples.

This clone has just one count. This chain uses TRBV6-1 with TRBJ2-7; the match to TRBD2 covers 13 bases. The CDR3 extends over 14 amino acids. The V gene's germline CDR1 is MNHNS and CDR2 SASEGT. With V trimmed by 10 bases and J by 5 bases, 8 bases remained unmatched. CDR3 sequence: CATLLGTSGNEQYF. The DNA of the CDR3 is TGTGCCACCTTACTAGGGACTAGCGGGAACGAGCAGTACTTC.

This clone has a handful of counts. The chain recombines TRBV6-1 with TRBJ2-1; 8 bases align to TRBD1. This CDR3 has 14 residues. CDR1 is MNHNS, CDR2 SASEGT, per germline. Unmatched junction bases numbered 5, after V lost 6 bases and J lost 4 bases. CDR3 coding DNA: TGTGCCAGCAGGACAGGGGTCAGTTACAATGAGCAGTTCTTC. This gives the protein CASRTGVSYNEQFF.

V and J are TRBV25-1 and TRBJ2-3; 10 bases fit TRBD2. The germline V gene has CDR1 MGHDK and CDR2 SYGVNS. Trimming at V came to 2 bases and at J to 2 bases, leaving 4 bases not matched to a gene. This CDR3 has 16 residues. The DNA for the CDR3 is TGTGCCAGCAGTGAAGGGAGCGGGAGGGCCACAGATACGCAGTATTTT. Its translation is CASSEGSGRATDTQYF.

The rearrangement joins TRBV9 to TRBJ2-2; no definite D call. The CDR3 is 13 residues long. Trimming pared 4 bases from V and 2 bases from J, leaving 6 bases between. Germline V gene lookup returns CDR1 SGDLS and CDR2 YYNGEE. Here the CDR3 DNA reads TGTGCCAGCAGCCGGATTAACACCGGGGAGCTGTTTTTT. Translated: CASSRINTGELFF.

The chain couples TRBV9 to TRBJ2-1, with a tentative D call TRBD1 (7 bases). The CDR3 spans 15 residues. From germline, CDR1 is SGDLS and CDR2 YYNGEE. Trimming cost V 4 bases and J 4 bases, with 15 bases left between them. This CDR3 is CASSPRGDLYNEQFF. The DNA for the CDR3 is TGTGCCAGCAGCCCCAGGGGGGACTTGTACAATGAGCAGTTCTTC.

This clone came up once. This chain joins TRBV5-6 and TRBJ2-7; tentatively, D is TRBD2 (6 bases). Germline V CDR1 and CDR2: SGHDT, YYEEEE. This CDR3 has 10 residues. CDR3 sequence reads: CIREWCEQYF. The CDR3 DNA follows: TGTATTCGGGAGTGGTGCGAGCAGTACTTC. Full variable domain (remainder filled in from reference TRBV5-6 and TRBJ2-7): DAGVTQSPTHLIKTRGQQVTLRCSPKSGHDTVSWYQQALGQGPQFIFQYYEEEERQRGNFPDRFSGHQFPNYSSELNVNALLLGDSALYLCIREWCEQYFGPGTRLTVT.

This clone was seen ten or more times. The V gene is TRBV2, the J gene TRBJ1-1; no definite D call. V lost 0 bases, J lost 0 bases, and 8 bases lay in between. Germline V lookup: CDR1 SNHLY, CDR2 FYNNEI. The CDR3 sequence is 15 residues long. The CDR3 DNA reads as TGTGCCAGCAGTGAAGCGCTTCAGTTGAACACTGAAGCTTTCTTT. Translated: CASSEALQLNTEAFF.

V is TRBV5-1 and J is TRBJ1-2, with TRBD1 matching 8 bases. The CDR3 totals 16 residues. Germline lookup yields CDR1 SGHRS and CDR2 YFSETQ. Trimming removed 3 bases from V and 5 bases from J; junction bases left unmatched: 12. The CDR3 sequence: CASSSSGTGTVYGYTF. The CDR3 DNA follows: TGCGCCAGCAGCTCGTCCGGGACAGGAACGGTATATGGCTACACCTTC.

The chain links TRBV2 to TRBJ2-5; D is ambiguous. Germline V gene sequence: CDR1 SNHLY, CDR2 FYNNEI. This CDR3 is built from 12 residues. V lost 8 bases and J 7 bases, leaving 14 bases between the germline ends. The CDR3 bases are TGTGCCAGCTTAGACCGCTCGGCGACCCAGTACTTC. It encodes CASLDRSATQYF.

The CDR3 coding sequence is TGTGCCAGCAGCGTAGGAGGAGGAGTGAACACTGAAGCTTTCTTT. It specifies CASSVGGGVNTEAFF. V usage is TRBV9 and J usage is TRBJ1-1; no definite D call. CDR1 is SGDLS, CDR2 YYNGEE, per germline. This CDR3 comprises 15 residues. Trimming stripped 0 bases from V and 0 bases from J, with 9 bases between.

The CDR3 DNA follows: TGTGCCAGCTCTACAGGGGACAATCAGCCCCAGCATTTT. Translated: CASSTGDNQPQHF. This chain uses TRBV25-1 with TRBJ1-5; 7 nucleotides agree with TRBD1. Per germline, CDR1 MGHDK and CDR2 SYGVNS. This CDR3 region has 13 residues. Germline trimming cut 8 bases from V and 3 bases from J; bases unmatched to any gene: 4.

The chain links TRBV28 to TRBJ2-3; D gene uncertain. The CDR3 has 14 amino acids. V was clipped by 3 bases and J by 6 bases, with 13 bases between them. Looked up from germline, CDR1 is MDHEN and CDR2 is SYDVKM. The CDR3 loop reads CASSFNSPADTQYF. CDR3 nucleotide sequence: TGTGCCAGCAGTTTCAACAGCCCGGCGGATACGCAGTATTTT.

The J gene is TRBJ2-7, the V gene TRBV7-9; tentatively, D is TRBD1 or TRBD2 (5 bases each). CDR1 is SEHNR and CDR2 is FQNEAQ in the germline V gene (reference sequence). CDR3 length equals 16 residues. Trimming shortened V by 6 bases and J by 3 bases, and 21 bases separated the two germline ends. This CDR3 reads CASRPGPTKGVYEQYF. CDR3 in DNA: TGTGCCAGCAGACCGGGACCAACGAAGGGCGTCTACGAGCAGTACTTC.

The V gene is TRBV5-6, the J gene TRBJ2-7, with TRBD1 matching over 7 bases. The length of the CDR3 is 15 residues. Germline lookup yields CDR1 SGHDT and CDR2 YYEEEE. Unmatched junction bases numbered 7, after V lost 2 bases and J lost 2 bases. The CDR3 nucleotides read TGTGCCAGCAGCTTCGACATACAGGGGACCTACGAGCAGTACTTC. This sequence encodes CASSFDIQGTYEQYF. Supplemented by reference TRBV5-6 and TRBJ2-7, the full variable domain reads DAGVTQSPTHLIKTRGQQVTLRCSPKSGHDTVSWYQQALGQGPQFIFQYYEEEERQRGNFPDRFSGHQFPNYSSELNVNALLLGDSALYLCASSFDIQGTYEQYFGPGTRLTVT.

This clone was observed once. J is TRBJ1-1 and V is TRBV25-1; TRBD1 might be the D (6 bases). Germline values: CDR1 MGHDK, CDR2 SYGVNS. Deletions cut 4 bases from V and 1 base from J, with 16 bases between. The CDR3 is 16 amino acids. This CDR3 is CASSAQGLMTNTEAFF. CDR3 in DNA: TGTGCCAGCAGTGCGCAGGGGCTGATGACGAACACTGAAGCTTTCTTT.